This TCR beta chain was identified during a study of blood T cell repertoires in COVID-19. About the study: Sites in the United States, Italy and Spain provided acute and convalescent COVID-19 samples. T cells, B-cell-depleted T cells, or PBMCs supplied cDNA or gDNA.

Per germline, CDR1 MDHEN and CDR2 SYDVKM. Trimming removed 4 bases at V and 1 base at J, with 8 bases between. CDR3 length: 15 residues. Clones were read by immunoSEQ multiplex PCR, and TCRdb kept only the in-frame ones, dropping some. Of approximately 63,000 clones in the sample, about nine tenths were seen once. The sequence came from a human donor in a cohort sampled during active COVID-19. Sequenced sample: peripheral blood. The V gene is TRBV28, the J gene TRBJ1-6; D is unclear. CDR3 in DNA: TGTGCCAGCAGTTCCGGGTATTCCTATAATTCACCCCTCCACTTT. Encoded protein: CASSSGYSYNSPLHF.